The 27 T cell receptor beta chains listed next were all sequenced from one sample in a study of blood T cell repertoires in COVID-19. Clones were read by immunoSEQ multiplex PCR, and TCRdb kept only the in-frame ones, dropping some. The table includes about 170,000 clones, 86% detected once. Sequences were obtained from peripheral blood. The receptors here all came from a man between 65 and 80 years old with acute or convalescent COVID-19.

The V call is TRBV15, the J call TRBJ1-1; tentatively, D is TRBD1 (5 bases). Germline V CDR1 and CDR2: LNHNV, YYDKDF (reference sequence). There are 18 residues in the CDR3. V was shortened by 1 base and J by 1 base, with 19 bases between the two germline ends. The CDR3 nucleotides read TGTGCCACCAGCAGAGCCCTATATGGGGCATGGGGGAACACTGAAGCTTTCTTT. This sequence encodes CATSRALYGAWGNTEAFF.

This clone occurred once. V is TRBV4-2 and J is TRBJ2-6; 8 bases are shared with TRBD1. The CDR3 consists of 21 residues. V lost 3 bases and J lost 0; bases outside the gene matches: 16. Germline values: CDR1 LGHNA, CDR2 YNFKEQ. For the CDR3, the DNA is TGTGCCAGCAGCCAGGACCTGCGGACAGGGTATCTCTCCTCTGGGGCCAACGTCCTGACTTTC. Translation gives CASSQDLRTGYLSSGANVLTF.

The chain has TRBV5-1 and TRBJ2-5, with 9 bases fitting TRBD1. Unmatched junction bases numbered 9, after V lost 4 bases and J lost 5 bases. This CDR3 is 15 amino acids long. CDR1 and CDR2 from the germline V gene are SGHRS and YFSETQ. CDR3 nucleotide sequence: TGCGCCAGCAGCATCTTACAGGGGGCTGGGGAGACCCAGTACTTC. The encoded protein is CASSILQGAGETQYF. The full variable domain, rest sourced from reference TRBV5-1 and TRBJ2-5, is KAGVTQTPRYLIKTRGQQVTLSCSPISGHRSVSWYQQTPGQGLQFLFEYFSETQRNKGNFPGRFSGRQFSNSRSEMNVSTLELGDSALYLCASSILQGAGETQYFGPGTRLLVL.

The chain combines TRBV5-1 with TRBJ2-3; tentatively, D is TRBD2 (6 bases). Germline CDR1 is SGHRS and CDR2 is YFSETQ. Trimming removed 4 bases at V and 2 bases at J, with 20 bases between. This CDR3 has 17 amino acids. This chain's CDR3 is CASSPSIGGASTDTQYF. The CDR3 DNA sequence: TGCGCCAGCAGCCCGTCCATCGGGGGAGCGTCCACAGATACGCAGTATTTT.

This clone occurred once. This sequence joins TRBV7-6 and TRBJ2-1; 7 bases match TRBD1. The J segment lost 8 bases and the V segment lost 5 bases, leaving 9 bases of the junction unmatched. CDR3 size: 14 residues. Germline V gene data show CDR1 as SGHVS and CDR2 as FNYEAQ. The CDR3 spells CASSANHRGDEQFF. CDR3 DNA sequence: TGTGCCAGCAGCGCCAACCACAGGGGCGATGAGCAGTTCTTC.

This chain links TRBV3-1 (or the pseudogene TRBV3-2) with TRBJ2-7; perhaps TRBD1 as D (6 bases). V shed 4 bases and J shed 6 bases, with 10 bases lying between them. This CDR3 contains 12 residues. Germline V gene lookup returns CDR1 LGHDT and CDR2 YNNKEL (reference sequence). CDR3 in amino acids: CASSPRGGEQYF. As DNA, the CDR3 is TGTGCCAGCAGCCCCCGAGGGGGCGAGCAGTACTTC.

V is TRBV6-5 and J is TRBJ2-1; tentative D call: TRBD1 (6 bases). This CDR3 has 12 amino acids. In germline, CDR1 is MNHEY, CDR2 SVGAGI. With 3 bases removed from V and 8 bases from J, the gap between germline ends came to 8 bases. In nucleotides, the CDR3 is TGTGCCAGCAGTTATACAGGGCATGAGCAGTTCTTC. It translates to CASSYTGHEQFF.

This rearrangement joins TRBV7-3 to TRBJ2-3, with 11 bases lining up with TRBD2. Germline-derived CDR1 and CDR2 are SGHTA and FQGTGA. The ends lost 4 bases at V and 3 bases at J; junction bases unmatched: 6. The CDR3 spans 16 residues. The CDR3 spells CASSSGRTSGTDTQYF. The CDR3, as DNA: TGTGCCAGCAGCTCCGGCCGGACTAGCGGGACAGATACGCAGTATTTT.

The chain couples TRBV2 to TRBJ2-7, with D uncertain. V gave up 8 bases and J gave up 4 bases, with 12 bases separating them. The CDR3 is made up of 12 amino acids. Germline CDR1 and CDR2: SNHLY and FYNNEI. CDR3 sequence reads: CASLNRKYEQYF. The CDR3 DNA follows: TGTGCCAGCCTAAACAGAAAATACGAGCAGTACTTC.

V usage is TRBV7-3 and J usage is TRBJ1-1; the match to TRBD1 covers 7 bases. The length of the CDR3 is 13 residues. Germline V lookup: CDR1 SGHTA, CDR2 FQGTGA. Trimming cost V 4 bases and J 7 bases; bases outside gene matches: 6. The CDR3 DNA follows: TGTGCCAGCAGCTCCGACAGGGACGGTGAAGCTTTCTTT. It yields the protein CASSSDRDGEAFF.

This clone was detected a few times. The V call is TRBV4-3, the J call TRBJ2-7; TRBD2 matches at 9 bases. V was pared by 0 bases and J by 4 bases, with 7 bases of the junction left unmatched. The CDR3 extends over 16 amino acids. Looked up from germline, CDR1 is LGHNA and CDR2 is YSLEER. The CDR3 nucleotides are TGCGCCAGCAGCCAAGAGCCGGCTAGCGGGGAGTACGAGCAGTACTTC. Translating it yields CASSQEPASGEYEQYF.

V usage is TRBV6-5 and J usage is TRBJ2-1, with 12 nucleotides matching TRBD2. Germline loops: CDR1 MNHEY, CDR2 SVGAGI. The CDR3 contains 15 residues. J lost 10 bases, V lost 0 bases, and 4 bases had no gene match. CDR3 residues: CASSYSGGTSGEQFF. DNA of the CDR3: TGTGCCAGCAGTTACTCGGGAGGGACTAGCGGGGAGCAGTTCTTC.

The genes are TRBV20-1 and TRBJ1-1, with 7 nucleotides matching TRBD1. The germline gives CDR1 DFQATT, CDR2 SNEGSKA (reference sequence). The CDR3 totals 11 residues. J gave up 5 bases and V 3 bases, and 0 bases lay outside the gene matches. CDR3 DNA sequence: TGCAGTGCTAGCAGGGGGACTGAAGCTTTCTTT. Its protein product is CSASRGTEAFF.

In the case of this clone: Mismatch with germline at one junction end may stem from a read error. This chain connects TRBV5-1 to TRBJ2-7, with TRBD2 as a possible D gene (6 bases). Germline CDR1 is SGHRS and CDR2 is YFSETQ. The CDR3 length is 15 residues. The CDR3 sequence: CASRLEEGPPYEQYF. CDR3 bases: TGCGCCAGCAGATTGGAGGAGGGCCCCCCCTACGAGCAGTACTTC. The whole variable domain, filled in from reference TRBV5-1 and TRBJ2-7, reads KAGVTQTPRYLIKTRGQQVTLSCSPISGHRSVSWYQQTPGQGLQFLFEYFSETQRNKGNFPGRFSGRQFSNSRSEMNVSTLELGDSALYLCASRLEEGPPYEQYFGPGTRLTVT.

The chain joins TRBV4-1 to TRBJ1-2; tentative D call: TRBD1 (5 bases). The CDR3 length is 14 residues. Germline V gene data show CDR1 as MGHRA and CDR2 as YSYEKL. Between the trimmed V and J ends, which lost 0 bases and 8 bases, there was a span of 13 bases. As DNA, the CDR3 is TGCGCCAGCAGCCAAGACAGGGTTATTCTCGGCTACACCTTC. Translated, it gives CASSQDRVILGYTF.

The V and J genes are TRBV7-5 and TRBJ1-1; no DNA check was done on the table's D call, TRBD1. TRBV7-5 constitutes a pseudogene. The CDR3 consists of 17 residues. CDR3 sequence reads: CVRSLAPAGAMNTEAFF. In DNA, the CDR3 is TGTGTCAGAAGCTTAGCTCCGGCAGGGGCTATGAACACTGAAGCTTTCTTT.

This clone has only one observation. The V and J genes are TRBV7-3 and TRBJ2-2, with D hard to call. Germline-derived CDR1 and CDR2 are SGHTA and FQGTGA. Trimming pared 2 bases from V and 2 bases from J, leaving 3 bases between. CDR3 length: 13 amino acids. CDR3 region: CASSLLNTGELFF. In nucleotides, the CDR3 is TGTGCCAGCAGCTTACTTAACACCGGGGAGCTGTTTTTT.

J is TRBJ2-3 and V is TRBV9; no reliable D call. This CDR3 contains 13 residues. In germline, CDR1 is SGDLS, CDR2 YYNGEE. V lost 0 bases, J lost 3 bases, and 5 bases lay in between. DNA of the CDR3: TGTGCCAGCAGCGTAGACGGGACAGATACGCAGTATTTT. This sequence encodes CASSVDGTDTQYF.

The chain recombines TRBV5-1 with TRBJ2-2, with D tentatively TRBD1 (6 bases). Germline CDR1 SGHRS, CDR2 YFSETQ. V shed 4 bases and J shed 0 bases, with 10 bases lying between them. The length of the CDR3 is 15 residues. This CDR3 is CASSQGQSNTGELFF. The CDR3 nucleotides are TGCGCCAGCAGCCAGGGACAATCGAACACCGGGGAGCTGTTTTTT.

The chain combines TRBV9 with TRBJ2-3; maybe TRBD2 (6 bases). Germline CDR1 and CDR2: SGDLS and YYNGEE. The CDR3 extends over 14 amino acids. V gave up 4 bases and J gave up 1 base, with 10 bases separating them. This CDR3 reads CASSPSGRTDTQYF. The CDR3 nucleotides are TGTGCCAGCAGCCCCAGCGGGCGCACAGATACGCAGTATTTT.

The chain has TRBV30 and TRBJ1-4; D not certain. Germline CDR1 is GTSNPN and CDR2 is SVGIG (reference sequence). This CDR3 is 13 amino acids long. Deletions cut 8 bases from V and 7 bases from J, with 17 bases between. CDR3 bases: TGTGCCCATGAGGGCCAACCGGGTGAAAAACTGTTTTTT. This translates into CAHEGQPGEKLFF.

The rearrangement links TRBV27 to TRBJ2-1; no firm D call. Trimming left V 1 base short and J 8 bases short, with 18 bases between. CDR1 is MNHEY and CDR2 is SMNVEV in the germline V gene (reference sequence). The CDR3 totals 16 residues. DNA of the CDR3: TGTGCCAGCAGTTTATTGGCCCTTGAGGCACAATATGAGCAGTTCTTC. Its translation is CASSLLALEAQYEQFF.

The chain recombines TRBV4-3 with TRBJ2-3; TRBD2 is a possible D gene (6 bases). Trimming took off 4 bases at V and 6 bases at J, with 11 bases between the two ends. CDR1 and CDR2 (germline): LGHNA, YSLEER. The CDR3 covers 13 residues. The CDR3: CASSRDRGDTQYF. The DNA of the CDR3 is TGCGCCAGCAGCCGAGACCGGGGGGATACGCAGTATTTT.

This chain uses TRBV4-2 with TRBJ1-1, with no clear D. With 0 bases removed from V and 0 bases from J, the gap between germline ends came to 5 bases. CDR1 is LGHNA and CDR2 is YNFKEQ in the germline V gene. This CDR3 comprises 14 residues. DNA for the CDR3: TGTGCCAGCAGCCAAGATATGTTGAACACTGAAGCTTTCTTT. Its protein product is CASSQDMLNTEAFF.

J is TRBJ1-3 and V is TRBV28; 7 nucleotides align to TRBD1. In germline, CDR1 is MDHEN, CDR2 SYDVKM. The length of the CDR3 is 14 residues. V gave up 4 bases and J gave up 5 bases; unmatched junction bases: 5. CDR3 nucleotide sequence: TGTGCCAGCAGTTCCCCAGGGGGACGAAACACCATATATTTT. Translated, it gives CASSSPGGRNTIYF.

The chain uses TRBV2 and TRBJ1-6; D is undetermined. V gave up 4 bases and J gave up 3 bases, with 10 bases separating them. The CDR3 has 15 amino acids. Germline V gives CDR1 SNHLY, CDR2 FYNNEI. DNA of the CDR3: TGTGCCAGCAGTGCCGGGAGATTCTATAATTCACCCCTCCACTTT. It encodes CASSAGRFYNSPLHF. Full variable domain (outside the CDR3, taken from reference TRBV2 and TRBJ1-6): EPEVTQTPSHQVTQMGQEVILRCVPISNHLYFYWYRQILGQKVEFLVSFYNNEISEKSEIFDDQFSVERPDGSNFTLKIRSTKLEDSAMYFCASSAGRFYNSPLHFGNGTRLTVT.

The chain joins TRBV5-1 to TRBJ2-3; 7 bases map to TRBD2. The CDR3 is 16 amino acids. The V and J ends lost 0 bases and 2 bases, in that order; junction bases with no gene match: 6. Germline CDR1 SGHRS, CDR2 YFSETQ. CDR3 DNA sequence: TGCGCCAGCAGCTTGGGGCCTAGCGGTTACACAGATACGCAGTATTTT. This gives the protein CASSLGPSGYTDTQYF.